What follows are 17 T cell receptor beta chains derived from one specimen sequenced in a study of blood T cells in healthy people across ages. For the second PCR, which ran for roughly 6 to 12 cycles, a sample-barcoded 5' primer and a J-beta primer mix were used. TCRdb re-called the 5' RACE reads through MiXCR, storing one row per CDR3 protein. The sample yields 700,000 or so distinct CDR3 sequences, 40% to 50% seen once. The sample comprised blood. The receptors here all came from a man older than 75 in good health.

Of note for this clonotype: This may arise from a read error, as a much more abundant clone is one base away. This chain uses TRBV5-1 with TRBJ2-1; 9 bases map to TRBD2. The trim removed 3 bases at V and 13 bases at J, leaving 20 bases unmatched. The V gene's germline CDR1 is SGHRS and CDR2 YFSETQ. This CDR3 spans 17 amino acids. CDR3 nucleotides: TGCGCCAGCAGCTCATCCGGGACTAGCTTAGCTCCAGAGACCCAGTTCTTC. This sequence encodes CASSSSGTSLAPETQFF.

This clonotype was detected only a few times. The CDR3 DNA reads TGTGCCAGCAGCGTAGGGCCACAGCCGAACACTGAAGCTTTCTTT. It is translated as CASSVGPQPNTEAFF. The chain combines TRBV9 with TRBJ1-1; D is undetermined. CDR1 is SGDLS and CDR2 is YYNGEE in the germline V gene. The V gene lost 0 bases and the J gene lost 1 base, with 10 bases spanning the gap. CDR3 length equals 15 residues.

This sequence joins TRBV7-2 and TRBJ2-5; 8 bases are shared with TRBD1. Looked up from germline, CDR1 is SGHTA and CDR2 is FQGNSA. This CDR3 comprises 15 residues. V was clipped by 5 bases and J by 5 bases; unmatched bases: 10. CDR3 sequence reads: CASSPGTGLGETQYF. The CDR3 DNA is TGTGCCAGCAGCCCTGGGACAGGCCTGGGGGAGACCCAGTACTTC.

As to this clonotype: A much more abundant neighbour one base away suggests this may be a read error. This chain joins TRBV5-6 and TRBJ2-7; tentative D call: TRBD1 (6 bases). V dropped 4 bases and J dropped 4 bases, with 21 bases sitting between them. Germline V gene data show CDR1 as SGHDT and CDR2 as YYEEEE. The CDR3 extends over 16 amino acids. The DNA for the CDR3 is TGTGCCAGCAGCGGCGAGACAGGCGAACCCCTGTACGAGCAGTACTTC. Residues: CASSGETGEPLYEQYF.

The rearrangement joins TRBV28 to TRBJ1-1, with 12 bases identical to TRBD1. The CDR3 is made up of 15 amino acids. From germline, CDR1 is MDHEN and CDR2 SYDVKM. The V gene end was trimmed by 8 bases and the J gene end by 3 bases; junction bases not matched to a gene: 7. CDR3: CASGGTGGQDTEAFF. The CDR3 region has the DNA TGTGCCAGCGGAGGGACAGGGGGCCAGGACACTGAAGCTTTCTTT.

The rearrangement links TRBV2 to TRBJ1-1, with unresolved D. V shed 5 bases and J shed 8 bases, with 15 bases lying between them. This CDR3 has 13 amino acids. CDR1 and CDR2 (germline): SNHLY, FYNNEI. This CDR3 is CASSSLGMGEAFF. As DNA, the CDR3 is TGTGCCAGCAGTAGTTTAGGGATGGGGGAAGCTTTCTTT. The full variable domain, in which reference TRBV2 and TRBJ1-1 provide the parts outside the CDR3, is EPEVTQTPSHQVTQMGQEVILRCVPISNHLYFYWYRQILGQKVEFLVSFYNNEISEKSEIFDDQFSVERPDGSNFTLKIRSTKLEDSAMYFCASSSLGMGEAFFGQGTRLTVV.

The rearrangement uses TRBV14 and TRBJ2-1; 7 bases map to TRBD2. This CDR3 is 18 amino acids long. Trimming took 4 bases from V and 6 from J; bases not matched to a gene: 18. Germline CDR1 reads SGHDN; CDR2 reads FVKESK. The CDR3 is CASSLIGRAPVGGNEQFF. CDR3 DNA sequence: TGTGCCAGCAGCCTCATAGGGAGGGCCCCAGTCGGTGGCAATGAGCAGTTCTTC.

The sample holds a few counts of this clonotype. CDR3 nucleotide sequence: TGCAGTGCTAGAGATAGGTCTAGCGGGAATCAGTTCTTC. Its protein is CSARDRSSGNQFF. V gene TRBV20-1 combines with J gene TRBJ2-1; TRBD2 agrees at 9 bases. This CDR3 has 13 amino acids. The germline CDR1 and CDR2 sequences are DFQATT and SNEGSKA (reference sequence). J lost 13 bases, V lost 0 bases, and 7 bases had no gene match.

This clonotype was seen a few times. The rearrangement uses TRBV7-2 and TRBJ2-5, with D maybe TRBD2 (6 bases). Trimming took 5 bases from V and 4 from J, leaving 14 bases between them. The CDR3 is 14 amino acids. Germline loops: CDR1 SGHTA, CDR2 FQGNSA. The CDR3 region has the DNA TGTGCCAGCAGCAAAGGACTACGCCCAGAGACCCAGTACTTC. Translated: CASSKGLRPETQYF.

The chain uses TRBV6-5 and TRBJ1-2; D gene ambiguous. V was clipped by 6 bases and J by 6 bases, with 11 bases between them. The CDR3 sequence is 12 residues long. The germline gives CDR1 MNHEY, CDR2 SVGAGI. CDR3 loop: CASRFEGNGYTF. DNA for the CDR3: TGTGCCAGCAGGTTCGAAGGGAATGGCTACACCTTC.

This clonotype was observed a handful of times. The genes are TRBV20-1 and TRBJ1-1; D gene ambiguous. The V and J ends lost 2 bases and 0 bases respectively, with 10 bases between them. The CDR3 loop spans 14 amino acids. In germline, CDR1 is DFQATT, CDR2 SNEGSKA (reference sequence). The CDR3 spells CSARNGRLNTEAFF. The CDR3 nucleotides read TGCAGTGCTAGAAATGGGAGGCTGAACACTGAAGCTTTCTTT.

The chain has TRBV7-8 and TRBJ2-7, with D possibly matching TRBD1 (5 bases). The CDR3 is 14 amino acids. Germline V gives CDR1 SGHVS, CDR2 FQNEAQ. V lost 4 bases and J 5 bases, leaving 15 bases between the germline ends. The CDR3 DNA is TGTGCCAGCAGCTATGTAAGACAGTCCGACGAGCAGTACTTC. This translates into CASSYVRQSDEQYF.

This clonotype was counted between two and nine times. The V and J genes are TRBV7-9 and TRBJ2-2; a weak D match, TRBD1 (6 bases). Trimming left V 5 bases short and J 4 bases short, with 20 bases between. The germline CDR1 and CDR2 sequences are SEHNR and FQNEAQ (reference sequence). The CDR3 totals 17 residues. CDR3 DNA: TGTGCCAGCAGCATCACTAAAACAGGGTTGAGCACCGGGGAGCTGTTTTTT. This gives the protein CASSITKTGLSTGELFF.

This chain links TRBV10-3 with TRBJ1-5; no reliable D call. The CDR3 length is 12 residues. Germline CDR1 reads ENHRY; CDR2 reads SYGVKD. V shed 8 bases and J shed 4 bases, with 9 bases lying between them. CDR3: CAIGERNQPQHF. DNA for the CDR3: TGTGCCATCGGCGAAAGAAATCAGCCCCAGCATTTT.

The rearrangement joins TRBV7-9 to TRBJ1-4; 7 bases are shared with TRBD1. After removal of 4 bases from V and 0 bases from J, the junction contained 5 bases not matched to a gene. Germline-derived CDR1 and CDR2 are SEHNR and FQNEAQ (reference sequence). The CDR3 is 16 residues long. The CDR3 loop reads CASSSDRRSTNEKLFF. DNA for the CDR3: TGTGCCAGCAGCTCGGACAGGAGGTCAACTAATGAAAAACTGTTTTTT.

The gene calls are TRBV9 and TRBJ2-1; no firm D call. Trimming removed 0 bases from V and 6 bases from J, with 7 bases in between. The length of the CDR3 is 13 residues. Germline V lookup: CDR1 SGDLS, CDR2 YYNGEE. The CDR3 loop reads CASSVVRANEQFF. The CDR3 nucleotides are TGTGCCAGCAGCGTAGTTCGGGCCAATGAGCAGTTCTTC.

Notes on this clonotype: The junction and the germline gene differ at one end; a read error may be behind it. The V and J genes are TRBV6-2 or TRBV6-3 and TRBJ2-7; tentative D call: TRBD2 (6 bases). CDR1 is MNHEY and CDR2 is SVGEGT in the germline V gene. CDR3 length equals 14 residues. The CDR3 spells CASRSLARYNEQYF. In DNA form, the CDR3 reads TGCGCCAGCAGATCGCTAGCGAGGTACAATGAGCAGTACTTC.